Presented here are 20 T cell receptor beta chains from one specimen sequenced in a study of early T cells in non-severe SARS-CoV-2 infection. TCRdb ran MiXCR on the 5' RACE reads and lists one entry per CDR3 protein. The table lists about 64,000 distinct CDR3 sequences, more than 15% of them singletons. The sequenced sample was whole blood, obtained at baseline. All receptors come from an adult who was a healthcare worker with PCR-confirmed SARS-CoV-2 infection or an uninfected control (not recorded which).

CDR3 sequence reads: CASSPSDSDTDTQYF. DNA for the CDR3: TGTGCCAGCAGCCCAAGTGACTCTGATACAGATACGCAGTATTTT. The chain uses TRBV11-3 and TRBJ2-3, with D hard to call. The CDR3 totals 15 residues. V lost 5 bases and J 3 bases, leaving 15 bases between the germline ends. Germline CDR1 and CDR2: SGHNT and YENEEA.

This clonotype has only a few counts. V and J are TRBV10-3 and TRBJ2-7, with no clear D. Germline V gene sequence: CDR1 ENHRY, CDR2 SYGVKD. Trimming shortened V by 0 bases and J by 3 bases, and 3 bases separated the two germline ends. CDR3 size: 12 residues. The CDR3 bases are TGTGCCATCAGTGAGTCTGTCTACGAGCAGTACTTC. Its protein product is CAISESVYEQYF.

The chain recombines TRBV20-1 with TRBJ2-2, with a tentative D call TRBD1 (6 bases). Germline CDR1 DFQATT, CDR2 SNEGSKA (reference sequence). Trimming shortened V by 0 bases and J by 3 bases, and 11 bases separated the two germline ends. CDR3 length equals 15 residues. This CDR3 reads CSARDSTGYTGELFF. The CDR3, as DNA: TGCAGTGCTAGAGATTCCACAGGGTACACCGGGGAGCTGTTTTTT.

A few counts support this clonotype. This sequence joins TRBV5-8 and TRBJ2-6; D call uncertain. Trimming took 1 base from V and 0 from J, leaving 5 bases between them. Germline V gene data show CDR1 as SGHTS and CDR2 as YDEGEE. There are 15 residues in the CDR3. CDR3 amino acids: CASSLSSSGANVLTF. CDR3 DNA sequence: TGTGCCAGCAGCTTGTCAAGCTCTGGGGCCAACGTCCTGACTTTC. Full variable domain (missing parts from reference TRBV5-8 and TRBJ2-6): EAGVTQSPTHLIKTRGQQATLRCSPISGHTSVYWYQQALGLGLQFLLWYDEGEERNRGNFPPRFSGRQFPNYSSELNVNALELEDSALYLCASSLSSSGANVLTFGAGSRLTVL.

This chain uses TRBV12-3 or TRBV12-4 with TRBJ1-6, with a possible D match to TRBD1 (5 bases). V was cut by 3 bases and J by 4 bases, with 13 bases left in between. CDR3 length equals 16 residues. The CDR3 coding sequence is TGTGCCAGCAGTTTTTCGGGGACGGGGTATAATTCACCCCTCCACTTT. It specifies CASSFSGTGYNSPLHF.

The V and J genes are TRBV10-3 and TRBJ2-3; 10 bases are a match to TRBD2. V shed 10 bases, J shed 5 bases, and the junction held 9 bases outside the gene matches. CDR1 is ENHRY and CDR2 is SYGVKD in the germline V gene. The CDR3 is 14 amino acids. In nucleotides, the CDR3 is TGTGCCACAACTCTAGCGGGAGATGGAGATACGCAGTATTTT. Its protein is CATTLAGDGDTQYF.

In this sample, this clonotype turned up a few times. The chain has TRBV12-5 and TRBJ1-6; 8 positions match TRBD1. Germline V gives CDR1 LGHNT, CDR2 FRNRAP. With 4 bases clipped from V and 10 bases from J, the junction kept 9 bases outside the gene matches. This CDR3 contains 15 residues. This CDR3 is CASGSAQGARSPLHF. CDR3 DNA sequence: TGTGCTAGTGGTTCAGCGCAGGGGGCTCGGTCACCCCTCCACTTT.

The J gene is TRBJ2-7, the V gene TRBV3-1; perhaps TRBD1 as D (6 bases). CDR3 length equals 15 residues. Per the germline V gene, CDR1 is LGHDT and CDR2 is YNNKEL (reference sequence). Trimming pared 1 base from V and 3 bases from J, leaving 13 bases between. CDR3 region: CASSQVSGQLYEQYF. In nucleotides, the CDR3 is TGTGCCAGCAGCCAAGTCTCGGGACAACTCTACGAGCAGTACTTC.

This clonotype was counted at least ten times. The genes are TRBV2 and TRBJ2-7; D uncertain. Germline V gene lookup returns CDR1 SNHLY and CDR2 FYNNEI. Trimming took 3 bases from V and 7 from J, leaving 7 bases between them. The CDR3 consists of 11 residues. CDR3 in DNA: TGTGCCAGCAGTGAGAGAGGAGAGCAGTACTTC. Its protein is CASSERGEQYF.

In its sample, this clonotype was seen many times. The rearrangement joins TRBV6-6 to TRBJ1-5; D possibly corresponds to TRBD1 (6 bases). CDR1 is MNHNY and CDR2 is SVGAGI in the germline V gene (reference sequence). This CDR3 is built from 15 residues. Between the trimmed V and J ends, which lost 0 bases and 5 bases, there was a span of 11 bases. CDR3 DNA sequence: TGTGCCAGCAGTTACTCGTCGGGGGGCGATCAGCCCCAGCATTTT. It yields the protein CASSYSSGGDQPQHF.

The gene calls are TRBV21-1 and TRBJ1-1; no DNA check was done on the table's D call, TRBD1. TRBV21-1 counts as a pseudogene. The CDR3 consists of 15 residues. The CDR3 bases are TGTGCCAGCAGCAAGTCGACAGGCTCGAACACTGAAGCTTTCTTT. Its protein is CASSKSTGSNTEAFF.

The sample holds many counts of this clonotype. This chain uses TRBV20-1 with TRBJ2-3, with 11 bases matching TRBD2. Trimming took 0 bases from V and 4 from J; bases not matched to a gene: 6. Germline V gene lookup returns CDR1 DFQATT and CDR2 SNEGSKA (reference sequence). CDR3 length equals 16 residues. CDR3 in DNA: TGCAGTGCTAGAGATCATAGCGGGGGGGAGGCAGATACGCAGTATTTT. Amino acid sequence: CSARDHSGGEADTQYF.

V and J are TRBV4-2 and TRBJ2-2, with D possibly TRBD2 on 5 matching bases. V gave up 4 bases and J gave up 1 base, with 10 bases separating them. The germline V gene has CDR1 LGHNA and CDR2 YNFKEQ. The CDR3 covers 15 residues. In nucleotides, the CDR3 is TGTGCCAGCAGCCGAGGGCAGGTGAACACCGGGGAGCTGTTTTTT. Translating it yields CASSRGQVNTGELFF.

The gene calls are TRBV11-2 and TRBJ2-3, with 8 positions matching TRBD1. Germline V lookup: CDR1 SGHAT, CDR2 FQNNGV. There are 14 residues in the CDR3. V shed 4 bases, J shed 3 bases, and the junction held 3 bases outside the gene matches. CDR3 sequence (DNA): TGTGCCAGCAGCTCCCGACAGGGGACAGATACGCAGTATTTT. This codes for CASSSRQGTDTQYF.

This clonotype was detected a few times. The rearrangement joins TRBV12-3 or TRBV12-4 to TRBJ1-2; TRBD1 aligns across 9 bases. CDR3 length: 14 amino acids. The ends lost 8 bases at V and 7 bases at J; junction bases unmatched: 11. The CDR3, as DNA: TGTGCCAGCCGAACGGGACAGGGCTTGGGTGGCTACACCTTC. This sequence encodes CASRTGQGLGGYTF.

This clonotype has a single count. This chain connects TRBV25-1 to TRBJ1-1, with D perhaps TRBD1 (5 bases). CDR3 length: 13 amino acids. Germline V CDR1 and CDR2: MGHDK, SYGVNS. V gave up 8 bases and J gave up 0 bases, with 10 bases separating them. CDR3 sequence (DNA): TGTGCCAGCGGGGGGACGGTGAACACTGAAGCTTTCTTT. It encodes CASGGTVNTEAFF.

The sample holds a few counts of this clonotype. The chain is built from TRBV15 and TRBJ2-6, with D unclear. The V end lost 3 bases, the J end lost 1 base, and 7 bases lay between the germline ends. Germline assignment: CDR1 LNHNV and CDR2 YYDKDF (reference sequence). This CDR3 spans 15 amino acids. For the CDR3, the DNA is TGTGCCACCAGCAGGCAGAGTTCTGGGGCCAACGTCCTGACTTTC. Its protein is CATSRQSSGANVLTF.

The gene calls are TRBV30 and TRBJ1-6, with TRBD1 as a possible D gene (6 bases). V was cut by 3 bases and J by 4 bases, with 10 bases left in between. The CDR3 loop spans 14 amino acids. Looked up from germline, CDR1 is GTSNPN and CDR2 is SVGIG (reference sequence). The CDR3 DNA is TGTGCCTGGAGACGACAGGCATATAATTCACCCCTCCACTTT. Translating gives CAWRRQAYNSPLHF.

CDR3 sequence: CASSFTGTNTGELFF. CDR3 in DNA: TGTGCCAGCAGCTTTACGGGCACGAACACCGGGGAGCTGTTTTTT. V is TRBV11-2 and J is TRBJ2-2; no firm D call. Germline CDR1 SGHAT, CDR2 FQNNGV. The CDR3 covers 15 residues. Between the trimmed V and J ends, which lost 3 bases and 0 bases, there was a span of 8 bases.

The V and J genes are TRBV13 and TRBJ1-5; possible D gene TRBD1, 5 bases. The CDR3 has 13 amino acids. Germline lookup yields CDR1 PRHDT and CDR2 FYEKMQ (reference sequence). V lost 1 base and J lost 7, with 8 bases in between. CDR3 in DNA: TGTGCCAGCAGCTTAGACGGGGGACAGCCCCAGCATTTT. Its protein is CASSLDGGQPQHF.